This is a list of T cell receptor beta chains from one sample in a study of blood T cell repertoires in COVID-19. Some clones are missing from TCRdb's copy, which holds only in-frame ones; the method was immunoSEQ multiplex PCR. The table records some 140,000 clones, around three quarters of them present only once. Sequencing was carried out using peripheral blood. The source of these receptors is a man aged 55 to 69 with acute or convalescent COVID-19. The CDR3 runs from the conserved cysteine through the conserved F or W. The D gene is left open where the match is weak. Only some rows state a clone size, as once, few, many or a class for expanded clones.

clone size	V gene	D gene	J gene	CDR3 DNA	CDR3 protein
once	TRBV6-5	TRBD2	TRBJ2-7	TGTGCCAGCAGTTACCCTATAGCGGGAGGATACGAGCAGTACTTC	CASSYPIAGGYEQYF
NA	TRBV19	TRBD1	TRBJ2-5	TGTGCCAGTAAAGGACAGGGAGAGACGACCCAGTACTTC	CASKGQGETTQYF
NA	TRBV27	TRBD1	TRBJ1-6	TGTGCCAGCAGTGGCGGACAGGGGGCGGTATCCTATAATTCACCCCTCCACTTT	CASSGGQGAVSYNSPLHF
NA	TRBV18	TRBD1	TRBJ1-2	TGTGCCAGCTCCTGGGACAGGGCGAACTATGGCTACACCTTC	CASSWDRANYGYTF
NA	TRBV28	TRBD1	TRBJ1-5	TGTGCCAGCAGTTCCCTAGGGACAGAGGGGGATCAGCCCCAGCATTTT	CASSSLGTEGDQPQHF
NA	TRBV19	TRBD1	TRBJ1-5	TGTGCCAGTAGGCGACAGGGTGATACACAGCCCCAGCATTTT	CASRRQGDTQPQHF
NA	TRBV7-2	NA	TRBJ2-2	TGTGCCAGCAGTCCCGCGGGGGCGGGCACCGGGGAGCTGTTTTTT	CASSPAGAGTGELFF
few	TRBV7-9	TRBD1	TRBJ1-4	TGTGCCAGCAGCCCAAGGACAGGCGGGAATGAAAAACTGTTTTTT	CASSPRTGGNEKLFF
NA	TRBV5-4	TRBD2	TRBJ2-3	TGTGCCAGCAGCTTGGAAGTGGGAGCGGGGAGAGATACGCAGTATTTT	CASSLEVGAGRDTQYF
NA	TRBV7-9	NA	TRBJ1-2	TGTGCCAGCAGCTTCCGGGGTCCCTATGGCTACACCTTC	CASSFRGPYGYTF
NA	TRBV7-2	NA	TRBJ2-7	TGTGCCAGCAGCTCTGACAGTTACTACGAGCAGTACTTC	CASSSDSYYEQYF
NA	TRBV5-8	NA	TRBJ1-1	TGTGCCAGCAGTTTTACCGGGGGACTAAACACTGAAGCTTTCTTT	CASSFTGGLNTEAFF
NA	TRBV12-3/TRBV12-4	NA	TRBJ2-2	TGTGCCAGCAGCACGGTGGTCGGGGAGCTGTTTTTT	CASSTVVGELFF
NA	TRBV19	NA	TRBJ2-2	TGTGCCAGTAACCCCGCCAGCGGAGGCTCCGGGGAGCTGTTTTTT	CASNPASGGSGELFF
few	TRBV27	NA	TRBJ1-4	TGTGCCAGCAGTTTATTATCAGGAGGCGAAAAACTGTTTTTT	CASSLLSGGEKLFF
NA	TRBV5-1	TRBD2	TRBJ2-5	TGCGCCAGCAGCCCGGGACTAGCGGGAGGCGGGGGGGTTGAGACCCAGTACTTC	CASSPGLAGGGGVETQYF
NA	TRBV6-5	TRBD2	TRBJ2-7	TGTGCCAGCAGTCGAGGAGCGGGAGGGAGGTACGAGCAGTACTTC	CASSRGAGGRYEQYF
NA	TRBV7-2	NA	TRBJ2-4	TGTGCCAGCAGCTTAGAGGGTGGACAAGCCAAAAACATTCAGTACTTC	CASSLEGGQAKNIQYF
NA	TRBV9	NA	TRBJ2-3	TGTGCCAGCAGCGTAGTAGGAGCCCCCACAGATACGCAGTATTTT	CASSVVGAPTDTQYF
NA	TRBV4-1	NA	TRBJ1-2	TGCGCCAGCAGCCAGGTCGGGGGAGGTGGCTACACCTTC	CASSQVGGGGYTF
once	TRBV24-1	NA	TRBJ1-2	TGTGCCACCAGTGATCCAGGCGGGGGGGCTCCGTATGGCTACACCTTC	CATSDPGGGAPYGYTF
NA	TRBV28	NA	TRBJ2-7	TGTGCCAGCAGGCCCCGACAGATCAGGGACGAGCAGTACTTC	CASRPRQIRDEQYF
NA	TRBV27	TRBD1	TRBJ2-7	TGTGCCAGCAGTCCCCTCTACAGGGGCTCCGAGCAGTACTTC	CASSPLYRGSEQYF
NA	TRBV24-1	NA	TRBJ1-2	TGTGCCACCAGTGTGGGCTCCGGTGGCTACACCTTC	CATSVGSGGYTF
NA	TRBV28	TRBD2	TRBJ2-7	TGTGCCAGCAGCCTGAGCGGGGCCAGCTCCTACGAGCAGTACTTC	CASSLSGASSYEQYF
NA	TRBV19	NA	TRBJ1-1	TGTGCCAGTAGTATGAGGGGGGGCGACAGTGAAGCTTTCTTT	CASSMRGGDSEAFF
few	TRBV27	NA	TRBJ1-5	TGTGCCAGCAGTGGGCAGGATCAGCCCCAGCATTTT	CASSGQDQPQHF
NA	TRBV19	TRBD1	TRBJ1-6	TGTGCCAGTAGTGCGGAAGGGACAGTTAATTCACCCCTCCACTTT	CASSAEGTVNSPLHF
NA	TRBV29-1	TRBD2	TRBJ2-4	TGCAGCGTTGAACTAGCGGGACGTAACATTCAGTACTTC	CSVELAGRNIQYF
NA	TRBV6-4	NA	TRBJ1-2	TGTGCCAGCAGTCGTTTCGGCGGGGAGAAGGAGTATGGCTACACCTTC	CASSRFGGEKEYGYTF
NA	TRBV6-5	NA	TRBJ1-5	TGTGCCAGCAGTCCATCGACAGGTCCTCATCAGCCCCAGCATTTT	CASSPSTGPHQPQHF
NA	TRBV6-6	TRBD2	TRBJ2-7	TGTGCCAGCAGTCGACCTTCCAGCGGGAGGGTTGGCGAGCAGTACTTC	CASSRPSSGRVGEQYF
NA	TRBV5-1	TRBD2	TRBJ2-7	TGCGCCAGCAGCTTAACCCCTAGCGGGAGTGGGTACGAGCAGTACTTC	CASSLTPSGSGYEQYF
NA	TRBV4-1	TRBD2	TRBJ2-3	TGCGCCAGCAGTCGGACTAGCGGGAGTCGCCTTCGGGCAGATACGCAGTATTTT	CASSRTSGSRLRADTQYF
NA	TRBV2	TRBD1	TRBJ1-5	TGTGCCAGCAGCAGGGACAGGGGCGAACAGCCCCAGCATTTT	CASSRDRGEQPQHF
once	TRBV7-2	TRBD2	TRBJ2-1	TGTGCCAGCAGCTTAATTACAGGACTAGCGGGATATGAGCAGTTCTTC	CASSLITGLAGYEQFF
few	TRBV4-3	NA	TRBJ2-7	TGCGCCAGCAGCGTTCGACAAGTCCACGAGCAGTACTTC	CASSVRQVHEQYF
NA	TRBV28	TRBD1	TRBJ1-5	TGTGCCAGCAGTCTGGACAGGGGGCCCGGCAATCAGCCCCAGCATTTT	CASSLDRGPGNQPQHF
NA	TRBV24-1	NA	TRBJ2-1	TGTGCCACCAGTGATCCTCTAGTCGTCACCCACAATGAGCAGTTCTTC	CATSDPLVVTHNEQFF
few	TRBV9	NA	TRBJ2-1	TGTGCCAGCGCAGGAGGGGGGAGGGCCTACAATGAGCAGTTCTTC	CASAGGGRAYNEQFF
NA	TRBV19	TRBD2	TRBJ2-1	TGTGCCAGTAGTATATTTTCCCCGGGACTAGTAGGCCCCTACAATGAGCAGTTCTTC	CASSIFSPGLVGPYNEQFF
NA	TRBV9	TRBD2	TRBJ2-7	TGTGCCAGCAGCGTAGGACGGGAGGGCCAGGGCGAGCAGTACTTC	CASSVGREGQGEQYF
NA	TRBV5-1	NA	TRBJ1-5	TGCGCCAGCAGCTTGGACCCAGCGGGGCAGCCCCAGCATTTT	CASSLDPAGQPQHF
NA	TRBV28	TRBD1	TRBJ2-1	TGTGCCAGCATCGACAGCCCGGGACAGGCTTTCTTC	CASIDSPGQAFF
NA	TRBV10-3	NA	TRBJ1-5	TGTGCCATCAGGGACGAGGGAAGTAATCAGCCCCAGCATTTT	CAIRDEGSNQPQHF
NA	TRBV19	NA	TRBJ1-2	TGTGCCAGTACTCCGACAGTTAACTATGGCTACACCTTC	CASTPTVNYGYTF
NA	TRBV7-9	NA	TRBJ2-5	TGTGCCAGCAGCCAATTCCTAGCGGAGACCCAGTACTTC	CASSQFLAETQYF
NA	TRBV4-3	NA	TRBJ1-4	TGCGCCAGCAGCCAAGATTCGGGGAAGGCAAAACTGTTTTTT	CASSQDSGKAKLFF
NA	TRBV5-1	TRBD1	TRBJ1-4	TGCGCCAGCAGCCCAGGGGGGACTAATGAAAAACTGTTTTTT	CASSPGGTNEKLFF
NA	TRBV19	TRBD2	TRBJ2-1	TGTGCCAGTAGTACCAGCGGGAGTCGAGGCGATGAGCAGTTCTTC	CASSTSGSRGDEQFF